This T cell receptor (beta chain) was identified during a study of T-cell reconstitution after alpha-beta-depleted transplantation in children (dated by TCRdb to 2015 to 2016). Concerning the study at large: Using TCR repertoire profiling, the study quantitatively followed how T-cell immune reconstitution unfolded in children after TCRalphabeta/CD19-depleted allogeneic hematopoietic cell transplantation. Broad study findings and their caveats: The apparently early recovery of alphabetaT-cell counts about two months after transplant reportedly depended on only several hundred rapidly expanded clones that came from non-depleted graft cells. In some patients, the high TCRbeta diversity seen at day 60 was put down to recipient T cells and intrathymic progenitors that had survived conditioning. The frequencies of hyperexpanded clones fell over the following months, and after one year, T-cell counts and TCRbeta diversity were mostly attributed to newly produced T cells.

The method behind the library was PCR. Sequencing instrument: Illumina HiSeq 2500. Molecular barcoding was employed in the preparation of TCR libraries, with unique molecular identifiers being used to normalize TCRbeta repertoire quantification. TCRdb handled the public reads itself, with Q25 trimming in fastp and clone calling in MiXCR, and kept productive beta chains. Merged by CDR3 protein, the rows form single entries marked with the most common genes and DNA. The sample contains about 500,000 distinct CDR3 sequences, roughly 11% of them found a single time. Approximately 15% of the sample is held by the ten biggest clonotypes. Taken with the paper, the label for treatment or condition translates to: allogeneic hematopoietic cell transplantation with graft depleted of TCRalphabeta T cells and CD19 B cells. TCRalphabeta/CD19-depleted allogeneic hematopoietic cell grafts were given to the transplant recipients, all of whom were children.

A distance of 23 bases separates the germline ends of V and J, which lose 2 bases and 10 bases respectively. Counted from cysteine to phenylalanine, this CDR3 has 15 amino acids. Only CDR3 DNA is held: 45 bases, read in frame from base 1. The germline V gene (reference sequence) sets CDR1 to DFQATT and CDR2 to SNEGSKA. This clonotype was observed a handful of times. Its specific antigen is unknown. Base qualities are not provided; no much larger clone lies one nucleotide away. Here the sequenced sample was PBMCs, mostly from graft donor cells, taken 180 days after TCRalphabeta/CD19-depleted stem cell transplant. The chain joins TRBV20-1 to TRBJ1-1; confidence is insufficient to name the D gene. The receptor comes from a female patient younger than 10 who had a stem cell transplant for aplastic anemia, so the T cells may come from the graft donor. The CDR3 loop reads CSARTLSTSFLGAFF. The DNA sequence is TGCAGTGCTAGAACGCTTAGCACCTCATTTCTCGGAGCTTTCTTT.